The rows below give T cell receptor beta chains drawn from one sample of a study of T cells after yellow fever vaccination. TCRdb redid the calling of the 5' RACE reads with MiXCR, one entry per CDR3 protein. The table shows hundreds of thousands of distinct CDR3 sequences, with approximately 4% occurring only once. This material consisted of PBMCs, taken 5 days after the yellow fever booster vaccination. These receptors were taken from a young man who received the YFV17D yellow fever vaccine. The CDR3 runs from the conserved cysteine through the conserved F or W. Fields, in order: CDR3 protein, CDR3 DNA, V gene, clone size, J gene, D gene, CDR3 length. D genes are given only for firm matches. A row's size may be missing; if present it is once, few, many or a size class.

CASSLRPGGTPGELFF,TGTGCCAGCAGCTTACGGCCGGGGGGGACACCCGGGGAGCTGTTTTTT,TRBV7-2,few,TRBJ2-2,TRBD2,16
CASSLPVPNEQFF,TGTGCCAGCAGCTTACCAGTCCCCAATGAGCAGTTCTTC,TRBV7-8,few,TRBJ2-1,-,13
CASSLVSGQETQYF,TGTGCCAGCAGCTTAGTGTCGGGACAAGAGACCCAGTACTTC,TRBV7-9,many,TRBJ2-5,-,14
CATSRDRGFQFF,TGTGCCACCAGCAGAGATCGGGGATTCCAGTTCTTC,TRBV15,-,TRBJ2-1,-,12
CAWSVSLAGAGETQYF,TGTGCCTGGAGTGTATCGCTAGCGGGGGCCGGGGAGACCCAGTACTTC,TRBV30,-,TRBJ2-5,TRBD2,16
CASSVDSGAHSGNTIYF,TGTGCCAGCAGCGTAGATTCCGGGGCTCACTCTGGAAACACCATATATTTT,TRBV9,many,TRBJ1-3,-,17
CATSFDGSNQPQHF,TGTGCCACCTCGTTCGACGGATCCAATCAGCCCCAGCATTTT,TRBV12-3/TRBV12-4,few,TRBJ1-5,-,14
CASSLGPGELFF,TGTGCCAGCAGCTTAGGGCCAGGGGAGCTGTTTTTT,TRBV7-9,many,TRBJ2-2,-,12
CSALGGLSNQPQHF,TGCAGTGCCCTGGGAGGGCTAAGCAATCAGCCCCAGCATTTT,TRBV20-1,-,TRBJ1-5,-,14
CASSPDGLNEKLFF,TGCGCCAGCAGCCCGGACGGGCTTAATGAAAAACTGTTTTTT,TRBV4-1,few,TRBJ1-4,-,14
CASSFASGQTYEQYF,TGTGCCAGCAGTTTCGCTTCGGGACAGACCTACGAGCAGTACTTC,TRBV6-5,few,TRBJ2-7,TRBD1,15
CASSLGLTGLHLTQYF,TGTGCCAGCAGCTTAGGCCTGACAGGCCTCCACCTTACGCAGTATTTT,TRBV11-2,few,TRBJ2-3,-,16
CASSEFDISSGNTIYF,TGTGCCAGCAGTGAGTTTGACATCAGCTCTGGAAACACCATATATTTT,TRBV12-3/TRBV12-4,few,TRBJ1-3,-,16
CASRQTGSDGYTF,TGTGCCAGCAGGCAGACAGGGTCGGATGGCTACACCTTC,TRBV12-3/TRBV12-4,few,TRBJ1-2,TRBD1,13
CASGGPAEQYF,TGTGCCAGTGGGGGCCCAGCGGAGCAGTACTTC,TRBV6-6,few,TRBJ2-7,-,11
CASSLVAGGPRTDTQYF,TGTGCCAGCAGCTTAGTTGCGGGGGGACCACGCACAGATACGCAGTATTTT,TRBV7-2,few,TRBJ2-3,TRBD2,17
CASTLGTGTGANVLTF,TGTGCCAGCACCCTGGGGACAGGGACTGGGGCCAACGTCCTGACTTTC,TRBV12-3/TRBV12-4,many,TRBJ2-6,TRBD1,16
CASSWTLTGTVDEQYF,TGCGCCAGCAGCTGGACTCTGACCGGGACAGTTGACGAGCAGTACTTC,TRBV5-1,-,TRBJ2-7,TRBD1,16
CASSHRGTGGNQPQHF,TGTGCCAGCAGTCACCGAGGGACAGGGGGCAATCAGCCCCAGCATTTT,TRBV6-2/TRBV6-3,few,TRBJ1-5,TRBD1,16
CASSGQKWTDTQYF,TGTGCCAGCAGTGGACAGAAGTGGACAGATACGCAGTATTTT,TRBV7-9,-,TRBJ2-3,-,14
CASGQIAEDGYTF,TGCGCCAGCGGACAGATAGCGGAAGATGGCTACACCTTC,TRBV5-1,few,TRBJ1-2,-,13
CASSVVRQGNTEAFF,TGTGCCAGCAGCGTAGTGAGACAGGGGAACACTGAAGCTTTCTTT,TRBV9,few,TRBJ1-1,TRBD1,15
CASSLQFAGEDITDTQYF,TGTGCCAGCAGCTTACAGTTTGCGGGGGAGGATATCACAGATACGCAGTATTTT,TRBV7-8,many,TRBJ2-3,TRBD2,18
CASKKGSGETQYF,TGCGCCAGCAAGAAGGGGTCCGGCGAGACCCAGTACTTC,TRBV5-1,many,TRBJ2-5,-,13
CASSAKDRGHLSYNEQFF,TGTGCCAGCAGTGCAAAGGACAGGGGTCACCTCTCCTACAATGAGCAGTTCTTC,TRBV5-8,many,TRBJ2-1,TRBD1,18
CASSSGPLSYEQYF,TGTGCCAGCAGTTCCGGGCCCCTCTCCTACGAGCAGTACTTC,TRBV6-6,-,TRBJ2-7,-,14
CASKRLRANRLTGELFF,TGCGCCAGCAAGAGGCTTCGGGCAAATCGTCTAACCGGGGAGCTGTTTTTT,TRBV5-1,many,TRBJ2-2,-,17
CASSRYPTGTGVVGELFF,TGTGCCAGCAGCCGATACCCGACCGGGACAGGGGTCGTCGGGGAGCTGTTTTTT,TRBV14,-,TRBJ2-2,TRBD1,18
CASSPGFTYGYTF,TGTGCCAGCAGCCCAGGGTTTACCTATGGCTACACCTTC,TRBV7-6,-,TRBJ1-2,-,13
CSARDQLAKNIQYF,TGCAGTGCTAGAGATCAATTAGCCAAAAACATTCAGTACTTC,TRBV20-1,few,TRBJ2-4,-,14
CASSLANSGGRSTDTQYF,TGTGCCAGCAGCTTAGCGAATAGCGGGGGACGCAGCACAGATACGCAGTATTTT,TRBV7-2,-,TRBJ2-3,TRBD2,18
CASSSDSGAGNTIYF,TGTGCCAGCAGTTCGGACAGTGGCGCTGGAAACACCATATATTTT,TRBV27,-,TRBJ1-3,-,15
CASSPRGQGDGIQYF,TGTGCCAGCAGCCCTAGGGGCCAGGGCGATGGCATTCAGTACTTC,TRBV7-8,many,TRBJ2-4,-,15
CASSPLGRGPTDTQYF,TGCGCCAGCAGCCCCCTAGGGCGGGGGCCCACAGATACGCAGTATTTT,TRBV5-1,-,TRBJ2-3,-,16
CASSFRRGTDTQYF,TGTGCCAGCAGCTTCAGGCGGGGCACAGATACGCAGTATTTT,TRBV7-2,-,TRBJ2-3,-,14
CASSPGPGVETQYF,TGTGCCAGCTCACCCGGCCCGGGGGTAGAGACCCAGTACTTC,TRBV18,few,TRBJ2-5,-,14
CASSYSKGNTIYF,TGTGCCAGCAGTTACTCGAAGGGAAACACCATATATTTT,TRBV6-5,many,TRBJ1-3,-,13
CASSSSRVLGYTF,TGTGCCAGCAGCTCCAGCAGGGTTTTAGGCTACACCTTC,TRBV5-5,few,TRBJ1-2,-,13
CASSSLAGGNIQYF,TGTGCCAGCAGCTCCCTAGCGGGGGGCAACATTCAGTACTTC,TRBV7-2,-,TRBJ2-4,TRBD2,14
CASSSFLGSYNSPLHF,TGTGCCAGCAGCTCTTTCTTGGGCTCCTATAATTCACCCCTCCACTTT,TRBV7-9,few,TRBJ1-6,-,16
CASSVGGYGTDTQYF,TGTGCCAGCAGTGTTGGGGGGTACGGCACAGATACGCAGTATTTT,TRBV6-1,few,TRBJ2-3,-,15
CASRVGGRRDTQYF,TGTGCCAGCAGGGTGGGGGGGCGACGAGATACGCAGTATTTT,TRBV7-8,few,TRBJ2-3,-,14